This T cell receptor (beta chain) was identified during a study of molecular identifiers for immune sequencing clone quantification. Study results and caveats: Under 1% of molecules in naive cells, but over 97% of effector molecules, belonged to clones above 20 RNA copies.

The sample holds many counts of this clonotype. Its antigen is not identified. TCRdb re-derived calls from the PCR reads in MiXCR, one entry per CDR3 protein. In the table there are approximately 670,000 distinct CDR3 sequences, approximately 20% of which are singletons. Germline CDR1 reads LNHDA; CDR2 reads SQIVND (reference sequence). The CDR3 spans 14 residues. V was pared by 7 bases and J by 4 bases, with 14 bases between. The V gene is TRBV19, the J gene TRBJ1-5; perhaps TRBD1 as D (6 bases). The source is a human donor in good health. Some libraries in this study had Jurkat cell RNA spiked in. Sequenced input: naive CD8+ T cells from blood, with Jurkat cell RNA spiked in. As to subset: FACS-sorted CD8+CD4-CCR7+CD45RA+ naive T cells. The CDR3 loop reads CASNEGVTNQPQHF. The CDR3 DNA follows: TGTGCCAGTAACGAGGGGGTGACGAATCAGCCCCAGCATTTT.